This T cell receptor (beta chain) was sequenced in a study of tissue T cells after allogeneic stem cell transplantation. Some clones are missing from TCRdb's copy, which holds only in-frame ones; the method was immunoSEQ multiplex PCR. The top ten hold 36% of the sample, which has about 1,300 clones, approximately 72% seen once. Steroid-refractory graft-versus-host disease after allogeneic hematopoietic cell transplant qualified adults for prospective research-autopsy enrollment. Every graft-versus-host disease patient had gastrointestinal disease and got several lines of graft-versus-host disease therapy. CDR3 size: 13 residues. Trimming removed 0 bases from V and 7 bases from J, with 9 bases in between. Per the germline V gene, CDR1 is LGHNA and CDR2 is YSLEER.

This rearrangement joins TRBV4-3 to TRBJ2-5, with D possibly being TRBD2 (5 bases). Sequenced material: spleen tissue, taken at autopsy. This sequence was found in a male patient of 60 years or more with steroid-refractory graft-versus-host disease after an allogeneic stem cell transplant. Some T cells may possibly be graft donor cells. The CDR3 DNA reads TGCGCCAGCAGCCAAGAACTAGATGGGACCCAGTACTTC. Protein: CASSQELDGTQYF.